These 6 T cell receptor beta chains were all obtained from the same sample, sequenced in a study of response to subunit inactivated influenza vaccine. TCRdb reanalysed the RT-PCR reads using MiXCR and keeps one entry per CDR3 protein. The table has some 300,000 distinct CDR3 sequences, about 20% seen once. The input for sequencing was PBMCs from blood, taken about 19 months after vaccination. The source of these receptors is a man between 50 and 69 years old who received an inactivated influenza vaccine.

This chain uses TRBV7-3 with TRBJ2-4; 9 bases fit TRBD1. Germline V CDR1 and CDR2: SGHTA, FQGTGA. The V and J ends lost 0 bases and 1 base, in that order; junction bases with no gene match: 16. There are 21 residues in the CDR3. The CDR3 nucleotides are TGTGCCAGCAGCTTAACAGGGACAGGGTCCTTAGGGCCCCCGGCCAAAAACATTCAGTACTTC. Translated: CASSLTGTGSLGPPAKNIQYF. Together with reference TRBV7-3 and TRBJ2-4, the CDR3 gives the full variable domain: GAGVSQTPSNKVTEKGKYVELRCDPISGHTALYWYRQSLGQGPEFLIYFQGTGAADDSGLPNDRFFAVRPEGSVSTLKIQRTERGDSAVYLCASSLTGTGSLGPPAKNIQYFGAGTRLSVL.

Only a few counts were recorded for this clonotype. The chain is built from TRBV18 and TRBJ1-1, with D uncertain. The CDR3 consists of 14 residues. Germline CDR1 and CDR2: KGHSH and LQKENI. Trimming left V 5 bases short and J 0 bases short, with 10 bases between. The CDR3 sequence is CASSRPRMNTEAFF. The CDR3 bases are TGTGCCAGCTCAAGACCGAGAATGAACACTGAAGCTTTCTTT.

The chain employs TRBV4-1 and TRBJ2-1; D gene unclear. Germline loops: CDR1 MGHRA, CDR2 YSYEKL. The V end lost 6 bases, the J end lost 7 bases, and 13 bases lay between the germline ends. The CDR3 is made up of 13 amino acids. This CDR3 reads CASSPDGGNEQFF. The CDR3 DNA reads as TGCGCCAGCAGTCCAGACGGTGGGAATGAGCAGTTCTTC.

The rearrangement uses TRBV5-6 and TRBJ1-1; D may be TRBD1 (5 bases). Deletions cut 6 bases from V and 6 bases from J, with 15 bases between. This CDR3 spans 13 amino acids. Germline CDR1 and CDR2: SGHDT and YYEEEE. CDR3 sequence: CASTQVGGPEAFF. The CDR3 DNA sequence: TGTGCCAGCACCCAGGTCGGGGGTCCTGAAGCTTTCTTT. Looking up the rest from reference TRBV5-6 and TRBJ1-1 gives the full variable domain: DAGVTQSPTHLIKTRGQQVTLRCSPKSGHDTVSWYQQALGQGPQFIFQYYEEEERQRGNFPDRFSGHQFPNYSSELNVNALLLGDSALYLCASTQVGGPEAFFGQGTRLTVV.

This clonotype has a handful of counts. Here the CDR3 DNA reads TGTGCCAGCAGCTCCATCTCCGCGAACACTGAAGCTTTCTTT. It translates to CASSSISANTEAFF. This chain links TRBV5-5 with TRBJ1-1; unclear D gene. The germline gives CDR1 SGHKS, CDR2 YYEKEE (reference sequence). Trimming shortened V by 3 bases and J by 1 base, and 10 bases separated the two germline ends. The CDR3 consists of 14 residues.

The CDR3 protein is CSVVLLSGNTIYF. CDR3 DNA sequence: TGCAGCGTTGTTCTGCTCTCTGGAAACACCATATATTTT. The chain has TRBV29-1 and TRBJ1-3; D is ambiguous. The V end lost 4 bases, the J end lost 0 bases, and 7 bases lay between the germline ends. This CDR3 is built from 13 residues. Per germline, CDR1 SQVTM and CDR2 ANQGSEA.